The 13 T cell receptor beta chains in this list originate from one sample, sequenced in a study of CD8 T cells in ankylosing spondylitis (dated 2017 in TCRdb). The method was 5' RACE. The reads were generated on an Illumina HiSeq 2500. TCRdb took the public reads, trimmed them with fastp at Q25, ran MiXCR for clone calling and kept in-frame beta chains. Merged by CDR3 protein, the rows form single entries marked with the most common genes and DNA. The sample has under 250,000 distinct CDR3 sequences on record, less than 9.5% of them singletons. The ten largest clones take up more than 4.5% of the sample. The sample comprised blood, either unsorted or a sorted T cell fraction (not recorded which). These receptor sequences come from a female donor with ankylosing spondylitis or in good health (not recorded which).

This clonotype was seen ten or more times. The chain carries TRBV5-1 and TRBJ2-2; D ambiguous. There are 14 residues in the CDR3. Looked up from germline, CDR1 is SGHRS and CDR2 is YFSETQ. The ends were cut back, 0 bases at V and 0 bases at J, with 3 bases in the middle. CDR3 DNA sequence: TGCGCCAGCAGCTTGGCCGCGAACACCGGGGAGCTGTTTTTT. It translates to CASSLAANTGELFF.

This clonotype was recorded at least ten times. The genes are TRBV6-1 and TRBJ2-5; the D gene is possibly TRBD2 (7 bases). From germline, CDR1 is MNHNS and CDR2 SASEGT. The CDR3 runs to 15 residues. V was trimmed by 7 bases and J by 5 bases, leaving 20 bases between them. In DNA, the CDR3 is TGTGCCAGCAAAAGGGGGGCAGGGGAGGGGGAGACCCAGTACTTC. Translated, it gives CASKRGAGEGETQYF.

In its sample, this clonotype was seen many times. The chain is built from TRBV7-2 and TRBJ2-3, with D unclear. With 1 base removed from V and 3 bases from J, the gap between germline ends came to 8 bases. Germline V gene lookup returns CDR1 SGHTA and CDR2 FQGNSA. CDR3 size: 14 residues. The chain's CDR3 is CASSLGYMTDTQYF. CDR3 DNA: TGTGCCAGCAGCTTAGGTTACATGACAGATACGCAGTATTTT.

This clonotype appeared many times. J is TRBJ2-2 and V is TRBV6-2 or TRBV6-3, with TRBD1 matching over 9 bases. V gave up 5 bases and J gave up 0 bases; unmatched junction bases: 4. Looked up from germline, CDR1 is MNHEY and CDR2 is SVGEGT. The CDR3 spans 16 residues. This CDR3 reads CASSLTGGANTGELFF. CDR3 in DNA: TGTGCCAGCAGTCTTACAGGGGGCGCGAACACCGGGGAGCTGTTTTTT.

This clonotype has ten or more counts. This chain connects TRBV12-3 or TRBV12-4 to TRBJ2-4; the D gene is possibly TRBD1 (6 bases). V dropped 8 bases and J dropped 5 bases, with 19 bases sitting between them. This CDR3 has 15 amino acids. DNA for the CDR3: TGTGCCAGCTCTTTTCTGGGGGCAGGGGAAAACATTCAGTACTTC. Translated: CASSFLGAGENIQYF.

This clonotype has at least ten counts. This rearrangement joins TRBV12-3 or TRBV12-4 to TRBJ2-7, with a possible D match to TRBD1 (5 bases). V gave up 6 bases and J gave up 2 bases, with 11 bases separating them. This CDR3 has 13 amino acids. The CDR3 nucleotides are TGTGCCAGCAGGAAGGGGTCAACCTACGAGCAGTACTTC. It yields the protein CASRKGSTYEQYF.

This clonotype was detected a few times. The chain carries TRBV9 and TRBJ2-7; D is undetermined. Germline V gene data show CDR1 as SGDLS and CDR2 as YYNGEE. V lost 4 bases, J lost 0 bases, and 20 bases lay in between. The CDR3 is 17 residues long. The CDR3 DNA is TGTGCCAGCAGCCCGAGAACCCGACACCTCAGCTCCTACGAGCAGTACTTC. It encodes CASSPRTRHLSSYEQYF.

This clonotype came up many times. The chain employs TRBV29-1 and TRBJ2-1; D possibly matches TRBD1 or TRBD2 (5 bases each). Trimming removed 6 bases at V and 4 bases at J, with 13 bases between. Germline values: CDR1 SQVTM, CDR2 ANQGSEA. There are 13 residues in the CDR3. CDR3 amino acids: CSVGTWGYNEQFF. As DNA, the CDR3 is TGCAGCGTCGGGACCTGGGGTTACAATGAGCAGTTCTTC.

The genes are TRBV18 and TRBJ1-1; D not resolved. Trimming removed 1 base from V and 1 base from J, with 10 bases in between. The CDR3 length is 15 residues. The germline CDR1 and CDR2 sequences are KGHSH and LQKENI. As DNA, the CDR3 is TGTGCCAGCTCACCACTGCTAGGAGGGAACACTGAAGCTTTCTTT. Protein: CASSPLLGGNTEAFF.

This chain connects TRBV7-9 to TRBJ2-1; no reliable D call. This CDR3 has 15 residues. The germline V gene encodes CDR1 SEHNR and CDR2 FQNEAQ (reference sequence). V lost 0 bases to trimming and J lost 5 bases, with 11 bases between them. The chain's CDR3 is CASSLAGRRDNEQFF. Written as DNA, the CDR3 is TGTGCCAGCAGCTTAGCGGGCCGAAGAGACAATGAGCAGTTCTTC.

This clonotype was detected only a few times. J is TRBJ2-7 and V is TRBV28; 7 bases are shared with TRBD2. The CDR3 runs 16 residues. J gave up 3 bases and V 5 bases, and 13 bases lay outside the gene matches. Per the germline V gene, CDR1 is MDHEN and CDR2 is SYDVKM. This chain's CDR3 is CASSPTSSGPYYEQYF. The CDR3 DNA reads TGTGCCAGCAGTCCGACCTCTAGCGGACCCTACTACGAGCAGTACTTC.

In its sample, this clonotype was seen many times. The V gene is TRBV5-5, the J gene TRBJ2-1; 12 nucleotides align to TRBD2. The CDR3 sequence is 14 residues long. Losses at the gene ends were 1 base for V and 9 bases for J; bases not matched to a gene: 2. Per the germline V gene, CDR1 is SGHKS and CDR2 is YYEKEE (reference sequence). The CDR3 loop reads CASSLTTSGGEQFF. The CDR3 DNA is TGTGCCAGCAGCTTGACGACTAGCGGGGGTGAGCAGTTCTTC.

This clonotype was seen a handful of times. The V gene is TRBV7-9, the J gene TRBJ2-5; D ambiguous. Germline V CDR1 and CDR2: SEHNR, FQNEAQ (reference sequence). This CDR3 is built from 15 residues. The V end lost 1 base, the J end lost 1 base, and 10 bases lay between the germline ends. CDR3 sequence: CASSLEGALQETQYF. The DNA of the CDR3 is TGTGCCAGCAGCTTAGAAGGAGCCCTCCAAGAGACCCAGTACTTC.